This T cell receptor (beta chain) is from a study of STAT5B mutations in CD4+ large granular lymphocyte leukemia. Study as a whole: Healthy donors showed HLA-associated enrichment of the CDR3 'QG' motif.

The assay was immunoSEQ multiplex PCR, and TCRdb's table has in-frame clones only and misses some. The sample shows about 30,000 clones, under 85% of them seen only once. Study-level results: Top patient clones used TRBV06 genes more often: 8/27 versus 2/35 in controls. Over 20% of private leukemic clonotypes occurred rarely in other patients' non-leukemic repertoires.

V lost 4 bases and J 0 bases, leaving 20 bases between the germline ends. The germline CDR1 and CDR2 sequences are SGHDN and FVKESK. The CDR3 totals 18 residues. Of note for this clone: What it binds is not known.

This TCR was recovered from a human donor in good health. The J gene is TRBJ2-3, the V gene TRBV14; a weak D match, TRBD1 (5 bases). Sequenced: CD4+ T cells from blood buffy coats. In DNA form, the CDR3 reads TGTGCCAGCAGCCGGACGCTGGGGCGGCACCTTAGCACAGATACGCAGTATTTT. As protein: CASSRTLGRHLSTDTQYF. Complete variable domain (other parts from reference TRBV14 and TRBJ2-3): EAGVTQFPSHSVIEKGQTVTLRCDPISGHDNLYWYRRVMGKEIKFLLHFVKESKQDESGMPNNRFLAERTGGTYSTLKVQPAELEDSGVYFCASSRTLGRHLSTDTQYFGPGTRLTVL.